The source of this T cell receptor (beta chain) is a study of cytomegalovirus exposure and HLA in healthy donors (dated by TCRdb to the late 2010s). About the full investigation: According to a later analysis, the approximately 120 validation repertoires were produced on the same platform as the roughly 600 repertoires of the first cohort. The study was designed to test whether signatures of past pathogen exposure could be identified by cataloging public T cell receptors. Besides the first cohort of roughly 700 subjects, a separate validation cohort made up of over 100 different subjects was used. To predict cytomegalovirus infection status, the study brought together high-throughput TCR immunosequencing, statistical association of individual TCRs with disease status, and machine learning.

Reading from cysteine to phenylalanine, the CDR3 counts 11 amino acids. The kept DNA is CDR3 alone, 33 bases in frame from the first base. CDR1 and CDR2 were assigned from the germline V gene as MNHEY and SVGAGI. Trimming removed 6 bases from V and 4 bases from J, leaving 7 bases between the germline ends. Concerning this clone: Its antigen target is currently unknown. No quality values exist for individual bases; no much larger clone is one base distant.

Donors formed part of the validation cohort, which comprised about 120 subjects and was distinct from the first cohort of fewer than 750 subjects. What the research found in general, with its limitations: In vitro tests confirmed that a few of the cytomegalovirus-associated TCR beta chains recognize cytomegalovirus antigens. The classifier was reported to diagnose cytomegalovirus status with high specificity and sensitivity in both the original and validation cohorts. Most TCR sequences were observed very rarely across donors, whereas some public TCRs were present in many individuals. In the study, approximately 160 TCR beta chains were listed as associated with cytomegalovirus. Of the cluster scores, around 95% were above 0 in a later analysis, which found that TCRs clustered in the first cohort also tended to co-occur in the 95 to 150 validation repertoires. A later analysis had no HLA typing for the validation cohort, so co-occurrence there was scored across all 120 or so repertoires. It was suggested by the authors that the approach could potentially be generalized to other disease states and immunological phenotypes.

Library prep was done by the immunoSEQ multiplex PCR assay. The study's processing was this. A statistical classification framework was developed to diagnose cytomegalovirus status using the catalog of TCR beta chain sequences. Entries here come from immuneACCESS through TCRdb and include only in-frame sequences with V and J called. Some clones fail to appear in such tables; in the studies checked, an unresolved V gene covers under half of the shortfall, and the cause of the remainder is unknown. The D gene and trimming were derived from the DNA, and the V and J assignments and clone size from that table. This sample holds 150,000 to 200,000 clones; 70% to 90% were observed only once. Together, the top ten hold about 2.1% of the sample.

Sequencing input: PBMCs. This chain joins TRBV6-5 to TRBJ2-7, with TRBD1 tentatively as D gene (5 bases match). The TCR comes from a man younger than 45 in good health and CMV-seropositive. The CDR3: CASRDKYEQYF. The nucleotides read TGTGCCAGCAGGGACAAGTACGAGCAGTACTTC.